A selection of T cell receptor beta chains follows, all from one sample in a study of beta chain features in type 1 diabetes. Data came from immunoSEQ multiplex PCR; TCRdb stores just in-frame clones and leaves some out. The table includes about 120,000 clones, 17% detected once. The specimen was central memory CD4+ T cells from blood. The receptors were gathered from a man between 18 and 35 years old with type 1 diabetes. Each CDR3 is given with its conserved first and last residue. The order of the fields is V gene, J gene, CDR3 protein.

V gene: TRBV29-1; J gene: TRBJ1-2; CDR3 protein: CSVGEGALDGYTF
V gene: TRBV6-5; J gene: TRBJ2-4; CDR3 protein: CASSYSLLGTKNIQYF
V gene: TRBV11-3; J gene: TRBJ2-1; CDR3 protein: CASSLERHEQFF
V gene: TRBV5-1; J gene: TRBJ2-5; CDR3 protein: CASSFGRAGETQYF
V gene: TRBV7-2; J gene: TRBJ1-2; CDR3 protein: CASSPPQFYGYTF
V gene: TRBV30; J gene: TRBJ2-5; CDR3 protein: CAWSALSGETQYF
V gene: TRBV5-1; J gene: TRBJ2-1; CDR3 protein: CASSLASQGGNEQFF
V gene: TRBV13; J gene: TRBJ2-1; CDR3 protein: CASSFIGGSEQFF
V gene: TRBV9; J gene: TRBJ2-1; CDR3 protein: CASSPSGNSYNEQFF
V gene: TRBV30; J gene: TRBJ2-2; CDR3 protein: CACTTGFGQTTGELFF
V gene: TRBV18; J gene: TRBJ2-1; CDR3 protein: CASSMQTSGSWHNEQFF
V gene: TRBV7-2; J gene: TRBJ1-6; CDR3 protein: CASSLVGVGNNSPLHF
V gene: TRBV28; J gene: TRBJ1-1; CDR3 protein: CASTRPEVGAEAFF
V gene: TRBV6-6; J gene: TRBJ2-7; CDR3 protein: CASSYSTSGGLEQYF
V gene: TRBV7-9; J gene: TRBJ1-4; CDR3 protein: CASTPPLDSTNEKLFF
V gene: TRBV29-1; J gene: TRBJ2-1; CDR3 protein: CSVGRIVYNEQFF
V gene: TRBV20-1; J gene: TRBJ2-3; CDR3 protein: CSAPEFDTQYF
V gene: TRBV18; J gene: TRBJ1-5; CDR3 protein: CASSPSAGNQPQHF
V gene: TRBV30; J gene: TRBJ1-3; CDR3 protein: CAWNRGTGNTIYF
V gene: TRBV9; J gene: TRBJ2-3; CDR3 protein: CASSVDGGSTADTQYF
V gene: TRBV11-2; J gene: TRBJ2-7; CDR3 protein: CASSRGLAYEQYF
V gene: TRBV11-2; J gene: TRBJ2-1; CDR3 protein: CASSPTYFPGTSGNEQFF
V gene: TRBV5-1; J gene: TRBJ2-3; CDR3 protein: CASSLGTSTDTQYF
V gene: TRBV30; J gene: TRBJ2-2; CDR3 protein: CAWSARNTGELFF
V gene: TRBV7-3; J gene: TRBJ1-1; CDR3 protein: CASSLTFNRVDTEAFF
V gene: TRBV29-1; J gene: TRBJ2-1; CDR3 protein: CSLPFTSAGEQFF
V gene: TRBV13; J gene: TRBJ2-5; CDR3 protein: CASSLPAVLQETQYF
V gene: TRBV4-3; J gene: TRBJ1-4; CDR3 protein: CASSWETWGEKLFF
V gene: TRBV7-9; J gene: TRBJ2-3; CDR3 protein: CASSERDRGPDTQYF
V gene: TRBV4-3; J gene: TRBJ1-5; CDR3 protein: CASSQDSYQPQHF
V gene: TRBV4-2; J gene: TRBJ2-7; CDR3 protein: CASSQELGDPWSEQYF
V gene: TRBV5-4; J gene: TRBJ1-6; CDR3 protein: CASSSQGAASPLHF
V gene: TRBV30; J gene: TRBJ1-2; CDR3 protein: CAWSSGQHLYGYTF
V gene: TRBV15; J gene: TRBJ1-2; CDR3 protein: CATSRAGTVSGYTF
V gene: TRBV5-4; J gene: TRBJ2-1; CDR3 protein: CASSLSEGSYNEQFF
V gene: TRBV6-6; J gene: TRBJ1-2; CDR3 protein: CASRSSDRLYGYTF
V gene: TRBV2; J gene: TRBJ2-1; CDR3 protein: CASSEDQGGEQFF
V gene: TRBV9; J gene: TRBJ1-4; CDR3 protein: CASSEQPTGNEKLFF
V gene: TRBV19; J gene: TRBJ2-3; CDR3 protein: CASSIVRTSTDTQYF
V gene: TRBV5-1; J gene: TRBJ2-3; CDR3 protein: CASQPGSGTDTQYF
V gene: TRBV10-3; J gene: TRBJ2-1; CDR3 protein: CAIQVAGGNEQFF
V gene: TRBV7-3; J gene: TRBJ2-2; CDR3 protein: CASSLTGTRAGELFF
V gene: TRBV6-5; J gene: TRBJ2-7; CDR3 protein: CASSYGTNYEQYF
V gene: TRBV19; J gene: TRBJ2-1; CDR3 protein: CASSSQSGVLEQFF
V gene: TRBV29-1; J gene: TRBJ1-1; CDR3 protein: CSVPGSSYTEAFF
V gene: TRBV7-2; J gene: TRBJ2-5; CDR3 protein: CASSLDARPETQYF
V gene: TRBV7-9; J gene: TRBJ1-3; CDR3 protein: CASSLRQGEGNTIYF
V gene: TRBV7-2; J gene: TRBJ2-1; CDR3 protein: CASSSNEQFF
V gene: TRBV5-4; J gene: TRBJ2-5; CDR3 protein: CASSLVQGAGETQYF
V gene: TRBV7-2; J gene: TRBJ1-2; CDR3 protein: CASRMAANYGYTF
V gene: TRBV29-1; J gene: TRBJ2-5; CDR3 protein: CSVEDRQRGETQYF
V gene: TRBV7-7; J gene: TRBJ2-5; CDR3 protein: CASSPGGGTPESTQYF